The clone carrying this T cell receptor beta chain was counted ten times or more. No antigen is known for it. Relative to the germline gene, one junction end is altered; a read error may explain this. Germline V gene data show CDR1 as LGHDT and CDR2 as YNNKEL (reference sequence). The CDR3 covers 15 residues. Amplification of TCR beta CDR3 regions used RNA as the template. TCR CDR3 regions were first amplified by RT-PCR with HTBI primers. TCRdb independently ran MiXCR on the multiplex PCR reads; one entry per CDR3 protein. This sample has about 480,000 distinct CDR3 sequences, with approximately 23% found just once. Lactation, pregnancy, other autoimmune disease or uncontrolled infection excluded patients. This record belongs to a study of T cells in Graves' hyperthyroidism and ophthalmopathy. Across the whole study: Upon initial diagnosis and before any treatment, peripheral blood was collected. Study-wide results and caveats: Stable hyperthyroidism was told apart from ophthalmopathy by a model built on 13 V-J features.

The material sequenced was blood. The rearrangement links TRBV3-1 to TRBJ2-3; the match to TRBD2 covers 10 bases. The source of this sequence is an older woman with Graves' ophthalmopathy. The DNA for the CDR3 is TGCGCCAGCAGCCAAGGGACTAGCGGCACAGATACGCAGTATTTT. It is translated as CASSQGTSGTDTQYF.